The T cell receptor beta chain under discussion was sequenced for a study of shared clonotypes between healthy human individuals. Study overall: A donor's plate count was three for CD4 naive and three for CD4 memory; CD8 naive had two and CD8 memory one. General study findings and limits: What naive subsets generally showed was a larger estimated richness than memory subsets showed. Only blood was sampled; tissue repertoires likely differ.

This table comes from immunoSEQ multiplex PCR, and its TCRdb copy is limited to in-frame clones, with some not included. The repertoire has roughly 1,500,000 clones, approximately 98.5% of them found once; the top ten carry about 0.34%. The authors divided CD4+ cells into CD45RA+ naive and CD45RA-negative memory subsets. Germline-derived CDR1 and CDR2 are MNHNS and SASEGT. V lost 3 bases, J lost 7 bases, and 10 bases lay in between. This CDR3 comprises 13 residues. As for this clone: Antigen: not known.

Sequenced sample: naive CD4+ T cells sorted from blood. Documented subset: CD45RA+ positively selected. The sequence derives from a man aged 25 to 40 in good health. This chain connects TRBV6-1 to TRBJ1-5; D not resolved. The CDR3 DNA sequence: TGTGCCAGCAGTGATCAGTGGAAACAGCCCCAGCATTTT. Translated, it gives CASSDQWKQPQHF.